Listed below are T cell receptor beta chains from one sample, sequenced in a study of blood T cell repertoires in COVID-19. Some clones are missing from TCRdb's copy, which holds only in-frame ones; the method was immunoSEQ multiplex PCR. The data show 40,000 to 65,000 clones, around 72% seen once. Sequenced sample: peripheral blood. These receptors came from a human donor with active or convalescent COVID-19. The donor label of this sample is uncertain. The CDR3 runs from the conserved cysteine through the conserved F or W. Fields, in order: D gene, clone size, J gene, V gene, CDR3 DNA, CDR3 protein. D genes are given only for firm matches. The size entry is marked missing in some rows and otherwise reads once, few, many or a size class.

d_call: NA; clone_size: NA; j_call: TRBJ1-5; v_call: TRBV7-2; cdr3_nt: TGTGCCAGCAGCTTAGACAGGGGCAATCAGCCCCAGCATTTT; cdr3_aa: CASSLDRGNQPQHF
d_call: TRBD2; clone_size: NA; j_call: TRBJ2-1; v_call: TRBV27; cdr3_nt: TGTGCCAGCGGAACCGGGACTAGCGGTTACAATGAGCAGTTCTTC; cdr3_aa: CASGTGTSGYNEQFF
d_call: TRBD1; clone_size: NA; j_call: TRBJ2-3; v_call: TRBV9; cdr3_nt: TGTGCCAGCAGCGTAACAGGGGATTGGAGCACAGATACGCAGTATTTT; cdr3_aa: CASSVTGDWSTDTQYF
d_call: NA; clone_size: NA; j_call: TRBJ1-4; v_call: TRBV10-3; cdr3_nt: TGTGCCACCAACCCTGGGGGGGGCAATGAAAAACTGTTTTTT; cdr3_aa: CATNPGGGNEKLFF
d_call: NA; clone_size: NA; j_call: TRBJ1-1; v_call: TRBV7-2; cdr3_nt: TGTGCCAGCAGCTTAGCCACAGGAAACACTGAAGCTTTCTTT; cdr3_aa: CASSLATGNTEAFF
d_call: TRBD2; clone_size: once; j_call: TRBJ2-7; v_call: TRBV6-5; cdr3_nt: TGTGCCAGCAGTTACGGGAGACTAGCGGGAGGGAAAGAGCAGTACTTC; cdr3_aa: CASSYGRLAGGKEQYF
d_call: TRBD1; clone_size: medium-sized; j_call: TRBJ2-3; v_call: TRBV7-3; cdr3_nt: TGTGCCAGCAGCTTCTCGTACGGACAGGCTGATACGCAGTATTTT; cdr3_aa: CASSFSYGQADTQYF
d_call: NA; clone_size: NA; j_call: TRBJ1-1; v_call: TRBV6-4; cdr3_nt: TGTGCCAGCAGTGGTGGGCAGGGGACTGAAGCTTTCTTT; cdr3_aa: CASSGGQGTEAFF
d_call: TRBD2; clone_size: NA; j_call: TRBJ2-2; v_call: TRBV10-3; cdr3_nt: TGTGCCTCTCTGACGGGCGGGGGAGGCACCGGGGAGCTGTTTTTT; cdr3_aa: CASLTGGGGTGELFF
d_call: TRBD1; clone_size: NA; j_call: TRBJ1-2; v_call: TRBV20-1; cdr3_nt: TGCAGTGGACAGGGGGATTATGGCTACACCTTC; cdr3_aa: CSGQGDYGYTF
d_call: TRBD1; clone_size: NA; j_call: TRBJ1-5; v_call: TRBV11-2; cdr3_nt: TGTGCCAGCAGCCCTGGACAGGCGATTAGCAATCAGCCCCAGCATTTT; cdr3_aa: CASSPGQAISNQPQHF
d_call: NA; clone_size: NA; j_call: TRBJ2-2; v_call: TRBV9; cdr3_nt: TGTGCCAGCAGCGTATCTAGCAAGGACACCGGGGAGCTGTTTTTT; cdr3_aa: CASSVSSKDTGELFF
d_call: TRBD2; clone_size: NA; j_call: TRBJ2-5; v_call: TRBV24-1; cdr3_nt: TGTGCCACCAGTGCTTCAGGACTAGCGGACCAAGAGACCCAGTACTTC; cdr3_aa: CATSASGLADQETQYF
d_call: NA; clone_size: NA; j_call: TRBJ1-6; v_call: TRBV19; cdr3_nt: TGTGCCAGTAGTAGGTCGGGGGACTCTAATTCACCCCTCCACTTT; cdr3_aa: CASSRSGDSNSPLHF
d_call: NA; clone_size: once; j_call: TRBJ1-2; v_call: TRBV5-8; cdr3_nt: TGTGCCAGCAGCTCCCCTCCCCAGGGAATCACCTTC; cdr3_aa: CASSSPPQGITF
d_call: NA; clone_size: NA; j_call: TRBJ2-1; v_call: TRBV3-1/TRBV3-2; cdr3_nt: TGTGCCAGCAGCGCCACGAGGGGGAGTACTGAGCAGTTCTTC; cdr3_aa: CASSATRGSTEQFF
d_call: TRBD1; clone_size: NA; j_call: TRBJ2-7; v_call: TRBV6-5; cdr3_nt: TGTGCCAGCAGTTCAAGGACAGGGGGAGCCTACGAGCAGTACTTC; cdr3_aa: CASSSRTGGAYEQYF
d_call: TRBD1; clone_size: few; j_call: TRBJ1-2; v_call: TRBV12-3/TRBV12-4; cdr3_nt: TGTGCCAGCAACCTACAGGGGCATGGCTACACCTTC; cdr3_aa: CASNLQGHGYTF
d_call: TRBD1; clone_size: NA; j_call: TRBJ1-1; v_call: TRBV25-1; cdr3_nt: TGTGCCACCTCATACAGGGGATATACTGAAGCTTTCTTT; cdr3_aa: CATSYRGYTEAFF
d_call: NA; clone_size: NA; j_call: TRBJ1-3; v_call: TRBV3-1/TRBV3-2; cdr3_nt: TGTGCCAGCAGCCCCGGTGGTGTATATGGAAACACCATATATTTT; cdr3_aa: CASSPGGVYGNTIYF
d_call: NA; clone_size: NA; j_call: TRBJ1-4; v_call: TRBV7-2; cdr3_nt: TGTGCCAGCAGCTTAGGGAGAGAAGAAAAACTGTTTTTT; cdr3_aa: CASSLGREEKLFF
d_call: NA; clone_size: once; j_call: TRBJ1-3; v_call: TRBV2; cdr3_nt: TGTGCCAGCAAAAAGGAGGGTTACTCCTCTGGAAACACCATATATTTT; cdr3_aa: CASKKEGYSSGNTIYF
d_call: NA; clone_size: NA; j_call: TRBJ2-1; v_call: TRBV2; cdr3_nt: TGTGCCAGCAGTGCGGACTCGAGCTCCTACAATGAGCAGTTCTTC; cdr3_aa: CASSADSSSYNEQFF
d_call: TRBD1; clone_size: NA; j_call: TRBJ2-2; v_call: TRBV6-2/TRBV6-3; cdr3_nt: TGTGCCAGCAGTTACACGAGGGGACAGGGGAACACCGGGGAGCTGTTTTTT; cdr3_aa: CASSYTRGQGNTGELFF
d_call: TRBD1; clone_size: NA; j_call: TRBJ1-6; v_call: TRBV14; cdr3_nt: TGTGCCAGCAGCTTGGACAGGGGGCTTCGTTCACCCCTCCACTTT; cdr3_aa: CASSLDRGLRSPLHF
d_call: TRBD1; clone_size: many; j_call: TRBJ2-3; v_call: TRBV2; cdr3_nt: TGTGCCAGCAGTGTGGGGACAGCAAGCACAGATACGCAGTATTTT; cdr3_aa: CASSVGTASTDTQYF
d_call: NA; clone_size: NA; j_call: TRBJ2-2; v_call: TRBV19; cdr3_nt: TGTGCCAGTTATGACACCTTCACCGGGGAGCTGTTTTTT; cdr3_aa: CASYDTFTGELFF
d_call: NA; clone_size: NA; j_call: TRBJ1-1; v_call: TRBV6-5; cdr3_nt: TGTGCCAGAGTTAACAGGGCTGCTTTCTTT; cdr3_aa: CARVNRAAFF
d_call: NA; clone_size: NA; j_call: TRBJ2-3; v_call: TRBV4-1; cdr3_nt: TGCGCCGCCCCCGGGAACCGACAAGCAGATACGCAGTATTTT; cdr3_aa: CAAPGNRQADTQYF
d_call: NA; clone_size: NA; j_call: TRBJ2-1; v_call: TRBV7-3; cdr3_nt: TGTGCCAGCAGCCTGCATGGGAGGGGGGTTGGTGAGCAGTTCTTC; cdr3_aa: CASSLHGRGVGEQFF
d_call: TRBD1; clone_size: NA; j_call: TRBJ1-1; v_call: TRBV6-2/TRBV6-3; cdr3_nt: TGTGCCAGCAGTACCCCGACAGGGGGCCTGAACACTGAAGCTTTCTTT; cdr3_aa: CASSTPTGGLNTEAFF
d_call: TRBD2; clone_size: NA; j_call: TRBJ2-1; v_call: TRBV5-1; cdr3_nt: TGCGCCAGCAGCTTTGACGGGAGGGAGAGCTCCTACAATGAGCAGTTCTTC; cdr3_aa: CASSFDGRESSYNEQFF
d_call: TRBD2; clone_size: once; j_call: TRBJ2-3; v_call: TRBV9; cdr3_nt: TGTGCCAGCAGCGTAGGAGCGGGAGGGCTAGATACGCAGTATTTT; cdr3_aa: CASSVGAGGLDTQYF
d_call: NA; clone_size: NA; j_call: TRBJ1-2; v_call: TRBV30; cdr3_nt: TGTGCCGCGGACTCCCTAGATATTGACACCTTC; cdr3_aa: CAADSLDIDTF
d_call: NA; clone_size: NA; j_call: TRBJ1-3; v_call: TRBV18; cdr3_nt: TGTGCCAGCTCACCACGGGCAGGGGTCCCCTCCTCTGGAAACACCATATATTTT; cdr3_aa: CASSPRAGVPSSGNTIYF
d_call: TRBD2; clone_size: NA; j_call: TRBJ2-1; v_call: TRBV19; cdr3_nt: TGTGCCAGTAGCCGAGGACTAGGCCCCGGCGAGCAGTTCTTC; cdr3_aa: CASSRGLGPGEQFF
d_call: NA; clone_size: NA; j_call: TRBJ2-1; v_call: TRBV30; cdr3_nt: TGTGCCTGGAGTCCACTTAGTGAGCAGTTCTTC; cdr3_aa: CAWSPLSEQFF
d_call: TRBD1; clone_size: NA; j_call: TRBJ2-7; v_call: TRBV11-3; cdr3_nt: TGTGCCAGCAGCGGGACAGGGTCGTACGAGCAGTACTTC; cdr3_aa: CASSGTGSYEQYF
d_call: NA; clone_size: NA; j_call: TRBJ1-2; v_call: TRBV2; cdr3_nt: TGTGCCAGCAGTACCGATGGGGGCGTCTATGGCTACACCTTC; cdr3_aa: CASSTDGGVYGYTF
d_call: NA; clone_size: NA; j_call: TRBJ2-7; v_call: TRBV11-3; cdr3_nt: TGTGCCAGCAGCTTAGGGGCAGTTTCCTACGAGCAGTACTTC; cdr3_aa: CASSLGAVSYEQYF
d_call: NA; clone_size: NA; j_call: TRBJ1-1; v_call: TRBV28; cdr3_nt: TGTGCCAGCAGTTTTCGCCTAGAGGGCACTGAAGCTTTCTTT; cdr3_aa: CASSFRLEGTEAFF
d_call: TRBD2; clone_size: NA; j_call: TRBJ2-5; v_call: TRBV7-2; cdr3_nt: TGTGCCAGCAGCAAACGAAAAGCGGGAGGAGGGGAGACCCAGTACTTC; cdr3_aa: CASSKRKAGGGETQYF
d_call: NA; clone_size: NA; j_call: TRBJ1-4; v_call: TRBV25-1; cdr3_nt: TGTGCCAGTACAATTGAAAAACTGTTTTTT; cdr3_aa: CASTIEKLFF